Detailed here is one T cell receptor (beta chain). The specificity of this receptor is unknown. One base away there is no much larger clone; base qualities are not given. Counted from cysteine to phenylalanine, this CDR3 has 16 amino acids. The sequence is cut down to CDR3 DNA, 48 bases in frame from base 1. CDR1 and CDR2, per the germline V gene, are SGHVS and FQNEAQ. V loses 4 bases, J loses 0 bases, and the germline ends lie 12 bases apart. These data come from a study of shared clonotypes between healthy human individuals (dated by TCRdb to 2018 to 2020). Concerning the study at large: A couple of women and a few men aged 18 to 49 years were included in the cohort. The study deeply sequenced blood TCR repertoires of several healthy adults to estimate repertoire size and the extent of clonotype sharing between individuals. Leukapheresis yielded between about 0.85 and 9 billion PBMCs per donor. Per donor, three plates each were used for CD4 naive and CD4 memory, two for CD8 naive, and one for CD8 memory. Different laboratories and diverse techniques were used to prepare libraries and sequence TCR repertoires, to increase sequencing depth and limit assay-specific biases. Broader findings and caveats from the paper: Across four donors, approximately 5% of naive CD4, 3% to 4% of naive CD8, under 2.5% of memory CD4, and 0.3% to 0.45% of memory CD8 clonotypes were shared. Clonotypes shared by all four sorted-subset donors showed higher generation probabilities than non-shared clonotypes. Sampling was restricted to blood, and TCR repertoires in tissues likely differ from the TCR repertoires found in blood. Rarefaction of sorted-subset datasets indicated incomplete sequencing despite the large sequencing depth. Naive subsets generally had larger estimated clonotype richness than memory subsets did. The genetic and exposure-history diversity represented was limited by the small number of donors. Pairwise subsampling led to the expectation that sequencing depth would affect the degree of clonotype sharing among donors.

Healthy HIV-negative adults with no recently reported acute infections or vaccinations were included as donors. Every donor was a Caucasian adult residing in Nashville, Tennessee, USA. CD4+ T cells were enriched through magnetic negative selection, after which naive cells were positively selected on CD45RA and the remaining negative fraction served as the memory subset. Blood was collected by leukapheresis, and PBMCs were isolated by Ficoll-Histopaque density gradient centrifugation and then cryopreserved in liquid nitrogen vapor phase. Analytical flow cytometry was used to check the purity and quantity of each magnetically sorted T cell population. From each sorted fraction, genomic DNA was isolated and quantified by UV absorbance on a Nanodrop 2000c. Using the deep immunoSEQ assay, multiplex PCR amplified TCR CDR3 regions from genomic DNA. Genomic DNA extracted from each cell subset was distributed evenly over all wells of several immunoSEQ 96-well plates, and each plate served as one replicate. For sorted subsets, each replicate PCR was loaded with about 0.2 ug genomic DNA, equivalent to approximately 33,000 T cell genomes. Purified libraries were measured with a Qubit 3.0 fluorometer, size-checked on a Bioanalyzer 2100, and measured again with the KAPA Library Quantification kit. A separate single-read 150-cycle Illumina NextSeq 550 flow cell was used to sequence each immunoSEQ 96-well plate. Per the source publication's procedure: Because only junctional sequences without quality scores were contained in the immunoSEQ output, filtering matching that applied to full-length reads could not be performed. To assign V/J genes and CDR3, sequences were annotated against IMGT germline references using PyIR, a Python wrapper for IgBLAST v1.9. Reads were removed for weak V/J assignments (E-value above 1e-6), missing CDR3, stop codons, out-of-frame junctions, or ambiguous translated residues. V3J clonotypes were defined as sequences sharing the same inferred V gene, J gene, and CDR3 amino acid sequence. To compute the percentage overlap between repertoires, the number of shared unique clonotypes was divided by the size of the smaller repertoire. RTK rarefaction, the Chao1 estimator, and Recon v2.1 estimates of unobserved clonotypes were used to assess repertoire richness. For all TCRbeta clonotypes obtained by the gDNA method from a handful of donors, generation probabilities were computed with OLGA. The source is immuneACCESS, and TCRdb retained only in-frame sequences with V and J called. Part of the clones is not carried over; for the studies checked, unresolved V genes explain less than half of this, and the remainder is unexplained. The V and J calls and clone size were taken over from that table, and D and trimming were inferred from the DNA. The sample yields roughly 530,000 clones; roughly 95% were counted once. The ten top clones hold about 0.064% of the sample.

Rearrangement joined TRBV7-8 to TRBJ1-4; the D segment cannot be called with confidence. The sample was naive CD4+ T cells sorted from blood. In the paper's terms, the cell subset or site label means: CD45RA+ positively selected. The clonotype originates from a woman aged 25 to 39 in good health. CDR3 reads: CASSSKRLSTNEKLFF. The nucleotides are TGTGCCAGCAGCTCTAAACGGCTGTCAACTAATGAAAAACTGTTTTTT.